This entry is about one T cell receptor (beta chain). Its antigen is still unknown. Unique molecular identifiers were attached to individual cDNA molecules. Each CDR3 protein is one row after TCRdb ran MiXCR on the 5' RACE reads. This table holds more than 80,000 distinct CDR3 sequences, roughly 14% found once. This CDR3 comprises 15 residues. Trimming took 1 base from V and 7 from J; bases not matched to a gene: 10. In germline, CDR1 is DFQATT, CDR2 SNEGSKA (reference sequence). The record originates from a study of early T cells in non-severe SARS-CoV-2 infection. The study's findings and limits: The VDJdb matching leaned toward anti-spike CD8 responses and overlooked private and CD4 specificities.

Sequencing input: whole blood. The sequence derives from an adult who was a healthcare worker with PCR-confirmed SARS-CoV-2 infection or an uninfected control (not recorded which). The rearrangement uses TRBV20-1 and TRBJ2-1; 7 bases align to TRBD2. This CDR3 is CSARVAGVSSNEQFF. DNA for the CDR3: TGCAGTGCTAGAGTTGCGGGAGTTAGTTCGAATGAGCAGTTCTTC.